This T cell receptor beta chain was documented in a study of blood T cells in healthy people across ages. From germline, CDR1 is SGHTA and CDR2 FQGTGA. V was shortened by 5 bases and J by 0 bases, with 14 bases between the two germline ends. The CDR3 is 16 residues long. Findings and caveats of the study: Fewer expanded clones and more diversity marked long-lived versus aged donors.

Comment on this clonotype: Antigen unknown.

Together with a sample-barcoded 5' primer, a J-beta primer mix was included in a second PCR lasting roughly 6 to 12 cycles. The authors tagged each cDNA molecule using a template-switch adaptor with 12 random nucleotides. TCRdb re-called the 5' RACE reads through MiXCR, storing one row per CDR3 protein. This sample has over 600,000 distinct CDR3 sequences, with more than 35% found just once. The sequenced material came from blood. The clonotype originates from an elderly man in good health. V and J are TRBV7-3 and TRBJ1-3, with D perhaps matching TRBD1 (5 bases). The CDR3 region is CASSRQGLSSGNTIYF. CDR3 coding DNA: TGTGCCAGCAGCCGGCAGGGACTCAGCTCTGGAAACACCATATATTTT.